A single sample gave rise to the 21 T cell receptor beta chains below, sequenced in a study of blood T cell repertoires in COVID-19. Profiling relied on immunoSEQ multiplex PCR, and the TCRdb table lists in-frame clones only, not all of them. Altogether more than 250,000 clones are present, about 80% being singletons, with the ten largest covering around 7.8%. Source material: peripheral blood. The receptors originated from a human donor in a cohort sampled during active COVID-19.

The chain joins TRBV28 to TRBJ1-4, with D perhaps TRBD1 (5 bases). Looked up from germline, CDR1 is MDHEN and CDR2 is SYDVKM. The CDR3 spans 16 residues. Trimming stripped 4 bases from V and 4 bases from J, with 16 bases between. CDR3 amino acids: CASSSTMTGDNEKLFF. The CDR3 coding sequence is TGTGCCAGCAGTTCCACCATGACGGGGGATAATGAAAAACTGTTTTTT.

The chain carries TRBV14 and TRBJ1-1, with 7 nucleotides matching TRBD1. The CDR3 is made up of 15 amino acids. CDR1 and CDR2 from the germline V gene are SGHDN and FVKESK. V lost 4 bases to trimming and J lost 4 bases; unmatched junction nucleotides: 9. CDR3 sequence reads: CASSPRQGLGTEAFF. CDR3 nucleotide sequence: TGTGCCAGCAGCCCTCGACAGGGTTTGGGCACTGAAGCTTTCTTT.

This chain joins TRBV5-8 and TRBJ2-1; TRBD2 agrees at 13 bases. The CDR3 has 16 residues. With 0 bases clipped from V and 4 bases from J, the junction kept 1 base outside the gene matches. Germline assignment: CDR1 SGHTS and CDR2 YDEGEE. The CDR3 DNA is TGTGCCAGCAGCTTGGAGGGACTAGCGGGGTACAATGAGCAGTTCTTC. Amino acid sequence: CASSLEGLAGYNEQFF.

This chain uses TRBV5-1 with TRBJ2-6; D perhaps matches TRBD2 (5 bases). The CDR3 extends over 18 amino acids. Germline V CDR1 and CDR2: SGHRS, YFSETQ. Trimming stripped 1 base from V and 0 bases from J, with 14 bases between. CDR3 protein: CASSLWAGVPSGANVLTF. The DNA for the CDR3 is TGCGCCAGCAGCTTGTGGGCCGGGGTCCCCTCTGGGGCCAACGTCCTGACTTTC.

This clone has more than one count but fewer than ten. The chain couples TRBV7-2 to TRBJ2-7, with TRBD2 matching over 10 bases. Germline CDR1 and CDR2: SGHTA and FQGNSA. V lost 6 bases, J lost 4 bases, and 9 bases stayed unmatched. This CDR3 contains 15 residues. The CDR3 region is CASRHEAGGPYEQYF. CDR3 bases: TGTGCCAGCAGGCACGAAGCGGGGGGGCCTTACGAGCAGTACTTC.

V usage is TRBV19 and J usage is TRBJ1-5, with 9 bases matching TRBD1. The CDR3 has 13 amino acids. Germline V gives CDR1 LNHDA, CDR2 SQIVND (reference sequence). V shed 8 bases and J 2 bases; nucleotides not matched to a gene: 1. The CDR3 loop is CASRDRGNQPQHF. CDR3 in DNA: TGTGCCAGTCGGGACAGGGGCAATCAGCCCCAGCATTTT.

Here the CDR3 reads CASGSSNWGVYGYTF. CDR3 in DNA: TGTGCCAGCGGCTCCTCAAACTGGGGGGTCTATGGCTACACCTTC. V usage is TRBV5-6 and J usage is TRBJ1-2; TRBD1 might be the D (5 bases). CDR3 length: 15 amino acids. V lost 7 bases, J lost 4 bases, and 20 bases lay in between. Germline CDR1 is SGHDT and CDR2 is YYEEEE.

This chain joins TRBV2 and TRBJ1-5, with 8 bases aligning to TRBD1. Trimming at V came to 7 bases and at J to 5 bases, leaving 7 bases not matched to a gene. The CDR3 totals 14 residues. Germline assignment: CDR1 SNHLY and CDR2 FYNNEI. CDR3 bases: TGTGCCAGCACCGCCAGGGGGCATGATCAGCCCCAGCATTTT. This gives the protein CASTARGHDQPQHF.

This clone showed up just once. This chain uses TRBV7-6 with TRBJ2-7; perhaps TRBD1 as D (5 bases). This CDR3 contains 14 residues. Germline CDR1 reads SGHVS; CDR2 reads FNYEAQ. V was shortened by 5 bases and J by 0 bases, with 11 bases between the two germline ends. The CDR3 spells CASSPLTDSYEQYF. CDR3 bases: TGTGCCAGCAGCCCCCTGACAGACTCCTACGAGCAGTACTTC.

This rearrangement joins TRBV29-1 to TRBJ1-5, with TRBD1 identical over 8 bases. The CDR3 contains 17 residues. Germline V gives CDR1 SQVTM, CDR2 ANQGSEA. V lost 8 bases, J lost 2 bases, and 17 bases stayed unmatched. The CDR3 region has the DNA TGCAGCCTTACCTTGGACAGGGTTTCTTATGGCAATCAGCCCCAGCATTTT. It is translated as CSLTLDRVSYGNQPQHF.

V gene TRBV6-2 or TRBV6-3 combines with J gene TRBJ1-4, with 8 bases fitting TRBD1. J lost 8 bases, V lost 2 bases, and 4 bases had no gene match. The CDR3 loop spans 14 amino acids. The germline V gene encodes CDR1 MNHEY and CDR2 SVGEGT. The DNA of the CDR3 is TGTGCCAGCAGTTACCGCCGGGACAGGGAAAAACTGTTTTTT. It specifies CASSYRRDREKLFF.

The chain uses TRBV27 and TRBJ1-5; D may be TRBD1 (5 bases). Trimming pared 8 bases from V and 3 bases from J, leaving 23 bases between. Germline CDR1 MNHEY, CDR2 SMNVEV (reference sequence). The CDR3 covers 17 residues. CDR3 amino acids: CASQHYPGGLPNQPQHF. The DNA of the CDR3 is TGTGCCAGCCAACATTATCCGGGGGGACTACCCAATCAGCCCCAGCATTTT.

The V and J genes are TRBV4-2 and TRBJ1-4, with TRBD1 as a possible D gene (5 bases). Germline CDR1 is LGHNA and CDR2 is YNFKEQ. This CDR3 contains 17 residues. V was pared by 3 bases and J by 2 bases, with 16 bases between. CDR3: CASSQGLRVVTNEKLFF. Written as DNA, the CDR3 is TGTGCCAGCAGCCAGGGGCTCAGGGTGGTCACTAATGAAAAACTGTTTTTT.

With respect to this clone: The same CDR3 is also encoded by other DNA sequences in this sample. The chain carries TRBV5-1 and TRBJ1-2; D gene unclear. Germline values: CDR1 SGHRS, CDR2 YFSETQ. Trimming pared 0 bases from V and 4 bases from J, leaving 4 bases between. The CDR3 runs to 12 residues. CDR3 region: CASSLERYGYTF. The DNA for the CDR3 is TGCGCCAGCAGCTTGGAGCGCTATGGCTACACCTTC.

V gene TRBV6-5 combines with J gene TRBJ1-2; TRBD1 might be the D (6 bases). V was clipped by 8 bases and J by 8 bases, with 21 bases between them. The CDR3 has 14 amino acids. CDR1 is MNHEY and CDR2 is SVGAGI in the germline V gene. The CDR3 sequence is CASVWAQGVEGYTF. DNA for the CDR3: TGTGCCAGCGTCTGGGCACAGGGCGTGGAAGGCTACACCTTC.

The chain combines TRBV7-2 with TRBJ2-5; maybe TRBD1 (5 bases). This CDR3 is 13 amino acids long. The V gene's germline CDR1 is SGHTA and CDR2 FQGNSA. The V gene lost 6 bases and the J gene lost 1 base, with 9 bases spanning the gap. The CDR3 sequence: CASSLGVQETQYF. The CDR3 DNA reads TGTGCCAGCAGTCTAGGGGTCCAAGAGACCCAGTACTTC.

This clone came up once. The chain is built from TRBV2 and TRBJ2-3; the match to TRBD2 covers 7 bases. The CDR3 length is 15 residues. V gave up 8 bases and J gave up 0 bases; unmatched junction bases: 8. Per germline, CDR1 SNHLY and CDR2 FYNNEI. The CDR3 region is CASSASGSSTDTQYF. For the CDR3, the DNA is TGTGCCAGCTCCGCTAGCGGTTCTAGCACAGATACGCAGTATTTT.

This clone was found once. The J gene is TRBJ2-2, the V gene TRBV6-5; D might be TRBD1 (6 bases). In germline, CDR1 is MNHEY, CDR2 SVGAGI. V dropped 6 bases and J dropped 6 bases, with 11 bases sitting between them. CDR3 length: 13 amino acids. This chain's CDR3 is CASRGRGPGELFF. In DNA form, the CDR3 reads TGTGCCAGCAGGGGCAGGGGTCCCGGGGAGCTGTTTTTT.

This clone occurred once. The chain carries TRBV5-4 and TRBJ2-3, with 8 bases fitting TRBD1. Trimming cost V 4 bases and J 3 bases; bases outside gene matches: 10. The CDR3 is made up of 16 amino acids. Germline lookup yields CDR1 SGHNT and CDR2 YYREEE (reference sequence). CDR3 in amino acids: CASSRRQGAQTDTQYF. The CDR3 region has the DNA TGTGCCAGCAGCCGGCGGCAGGGGGCGCAAACAGATACGCAGTATTTT.

This clone was seen only a few times. The J gene is TRBJ1-1, the V gene TRBV6-1; 7 nucleotides agree with TRBD1. CDR1 and CDR2 (germline): MNHNS, SASEGT. The trim removed 3 bases at V and 7 bases at J, leaving 2 bases unmatched. The length of the CDR3 is 12 residues. CDR3 sequence: CASSDPGGEAFF. The CDR3, as DNA: TGTGCCAGCAGTGACCCAGGGGGTGAAGCTTTCTTT.

The rearrangement joins TRBV4-1 to TRBJ2-3; TRBD1 agrees at 7 bases. The CDR3 contains 16 residues. V shed 0 bases and J 4 bases; nucleotides not matched to a gene: 7. The germline CDR1 and CDR2 sequences are MGHRA and YSYEKL. The CDR3 nucleotides are TGCGCCAGCAGCCAAGACTCGACAGGGTATGCAGATACGCAGTATTTT. Translating gives CASSQDSTGYADTQYF.